The next 11 T cell receptor beta chains were all read from a single sample in a study of blood T cell repertoires in COVID-19. The table came from immunoSEQ multiplex PCR; TCRdb's copy has only in-frame clones and leaves some out. The sample holds approximately 46,000 clones; approximately 85% are singletons and the top ten take less than 15%. Sequencing was carried out using peripheral blood. Receptor source: a woman aged 70-85 years in a cohort sampled during active COVID-19.

V gene TRBV5-1 combines with J gene TRBJ1-1, with TRBD1 identical over 7 bases. V was pared by 5 bases and J by 3 bases, with 19 bases of the junction left unmatched. Germline assignment: CDR1 SGHRS and CDR2 YFSETQ. CDR3 length: 18 residues. The chain's CDR3 is CASSLRPGTAAQDTEAFF. As DNA, the CDR3 is TGCGCCAGCAGTTTAAGACCCGGGACAGCCGCCCAAGACACTGAAGCTTTCTTT.

The chain employs TRBV6-1 and TRBJ1-6; 10 bases fit TRBD1. Germline assignment: CDR1 MNHNS and CDR2 SASEGT. This CDR3 spans 17 amino acids. V dropped 1 base and J dropped 3; count of bases not matched to a gene: 3. For the CDR3, the DNA is TGTGCCAGCAGTGAAGTCGGGGACAGGGGCTATAATTCACCCCTCCACTTT. Its translation is CASSEVGDRGYNSPLHF.

The J gene is TRBJ2-7, the V gene TRBV25-1, with a weak D call TRBD2 (6 bases). The CDR3 runs to 15 residues. Trimming shortened V by 2 bases and J by 0 bases, and 11 bases separated the two germline ends. Germline CDR1 is MGHDK and CDR2 is SYGVNS. CDR3 region: CASSEGGARSYEQYF. CDR3 nucleotides: TGTGCCAGCAGTGAAGGAGGGGCACGCTCCTACGAGCAGTACTTC.

The V call is TRBV5-6, the J call TRBJ1-5; 8 bases agree with TRBD1. Germline V lookup: CDR1 SGHDT, CDR2 YYEEEE. This CDR3 is 15 amino acids long. Trimming removed 3 bases from V and 7 bases from J; junction bases left unmatched: 9. The CDR3 DNA sequence: TGTGCCAGCAGCTCGACAGGGGCAAGAGTCCAGCCCCAGCATTTT. This encodes CASSSTGARVQPQHF.

V usage is TRBV30 and J usage is TRBJ2-7; D unresolved. This CDR3 is built from 12 residues. The germline CDR1 and CDR2 sequences are GTSNPN and SVGIG (reference sequence). V gave up 1 base and J gave up 7 bases, with 11 bases separating them. CDR3 loop: CAWSGLVGEQYF. CDR3 coding DNA: TGTGCCTGGAGTGGATTAGTCGGTGAGCAGTACTTC.

V gene TRBV2 combines with J gene TRBJ2-5; possibly TRBD2 for D (6 bases). The V end was cut by 2 bases, the J end by 3 bases, with 7 bases between. The CDR3 has 13 residues. Looked up from germline, CDR1 is SNHLY and CDR2 is FYNNEI. The CDR3: CASSEPGEETQYF. DNA of the CDR3: TGTGCCAGCAGTGAACCGGGGGAAGAGACCCAGTACTTC.

CDR3 nucleotide sequence: TGTGCCAGCAGTTATTCTAGGACTAGCCGGAGGGATGAGCAGTTCTTC. Encoded protein: CASSYSRTSRRDEQFF. The V and J genes are TRBV6-5 and TRBJ2-1; TRBD2 aligns across 8 bases. CDR1 is MNHEY, CDR2 SVGAGI, per germline. The CDR3 spans 16 residues. The J segment lost 8 bases and the V segment lost 3 bases, leaving 12 bases of the junction unmatched.

This clone was recorded once. This chain links TRBV6-5 with TRBJ1-1; tentatively, D is TRBD1 (6 bases). CDR3 length: 14 residues. V lost 5 bases and J 1 base, leaving 11 bases between the germline ends. Germline CDR1 and CDR2: MNHEY and SVGAGI. DNA of the CDR3: TGTGCCAGCAGTCCACAGGGACAGAACACTGAAGCTTTCTTT. Translation: CASSPQGQNTEAFF.

The chain couples TRBV29-1 to TRBJ2-7, with TRBD2 matching 7 bases. There are 16 residues in the CDR3. CDR1 SQVTM and CDR2 ANQGSEA come from the germline V gene. The ends lost 6 bases at V and 2 bases at J; junction bases unmatched: 16. The CDR3 sequence is CSVSRWEGQGTYEQYF. CDR3 coding DNA: TGCAGCGTCTCGAGGTGGGAGGGGCAGGGAACCTACGAGCAGTACTTC.

The chain joins TRBV3-1 (or the pseudogene TRBV3-2) to TRBJ1-1; D might be TRBD1 (5 bases). Trimming cost V 6 bases and J 5 bases, with 16 bases left between them. The CDR3 runs to 14 residues. Germline V CDR1 and CDR2: LGHDT, YNNKEL (reference sequence). The CDR3 reads CASSQTGRGTEAFF. Here the CDR3 DNA reads TGTGCCAGCAGTCAGACGGGGAGGGGAACTGAAGCTTTCTTT.

The chain carries TRBV5-1 and TRBJ1-1; the match to TRBD1 covers 7 bases. CDR3 length equals 16 residues. Germline lookup yields CDR1 SGHRS and CDR2 YFSETQ. V dropped 1 base and J dropped 1; count of bases not matched to a gene: 7. CDR3 in DNA: TGCGCCAGCAGCTTGATGCCCCAGGGGGGGAACACTGAAGCTTTCTTT. Encoded protein: CASSLMPQGGNTEAFF.